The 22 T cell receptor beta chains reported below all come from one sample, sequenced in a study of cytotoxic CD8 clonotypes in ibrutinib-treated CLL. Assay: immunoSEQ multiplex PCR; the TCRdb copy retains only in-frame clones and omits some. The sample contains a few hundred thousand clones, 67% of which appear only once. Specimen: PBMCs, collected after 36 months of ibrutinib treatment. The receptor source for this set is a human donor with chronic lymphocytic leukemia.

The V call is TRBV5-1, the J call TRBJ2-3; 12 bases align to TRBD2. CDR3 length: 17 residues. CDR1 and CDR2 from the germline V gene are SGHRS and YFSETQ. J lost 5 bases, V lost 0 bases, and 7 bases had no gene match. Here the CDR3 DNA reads TGCGCCAGCAGCTTGGAGTCTAGCGGGGGGGCGGTAGATACGCAGTATTTT. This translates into CASSLESSGGAVDTQYF.

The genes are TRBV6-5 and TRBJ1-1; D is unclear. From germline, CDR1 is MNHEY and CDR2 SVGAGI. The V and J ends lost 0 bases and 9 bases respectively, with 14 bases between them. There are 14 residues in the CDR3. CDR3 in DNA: TGTGCCAGCAGTTACTCGAGCAGGTCCGCCCAAGCTTTCTTT. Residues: CASSYSSRSAQAFF.

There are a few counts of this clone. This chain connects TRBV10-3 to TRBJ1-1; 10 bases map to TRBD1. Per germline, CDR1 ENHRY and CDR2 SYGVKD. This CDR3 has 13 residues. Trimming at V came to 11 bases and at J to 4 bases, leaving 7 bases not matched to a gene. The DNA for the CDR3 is TGTGCCTCCAGACAGGGGGCGAGCACTGAAGCTTTCTTT. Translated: CASRQGASTEAFF.

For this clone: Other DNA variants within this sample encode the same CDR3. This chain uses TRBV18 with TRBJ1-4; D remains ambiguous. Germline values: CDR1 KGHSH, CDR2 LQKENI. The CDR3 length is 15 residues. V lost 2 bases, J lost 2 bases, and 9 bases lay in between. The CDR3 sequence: CASSPTQGTNEKLFF. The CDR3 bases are TGTGCCAGCTCACCAACTCAAGGGACTAATGAAAAACTGTTTTTT.

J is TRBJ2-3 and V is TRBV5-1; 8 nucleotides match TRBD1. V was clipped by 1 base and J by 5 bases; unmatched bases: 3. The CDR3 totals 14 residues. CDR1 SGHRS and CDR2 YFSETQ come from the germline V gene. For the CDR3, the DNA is TGCGCCAGCAGCTTGAACAGGGGGATAGATACGCAGTATTTT. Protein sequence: CASSLNRGIDTQYF.

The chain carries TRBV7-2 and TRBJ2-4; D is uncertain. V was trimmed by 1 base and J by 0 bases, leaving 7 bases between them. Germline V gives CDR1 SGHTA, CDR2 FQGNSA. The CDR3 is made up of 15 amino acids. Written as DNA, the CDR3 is TGTGCCAGCAGCTTAGGACTCTTAGCCAAAAACATTCAGTACTTC. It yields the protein CASSLGLLAKNIQYF.

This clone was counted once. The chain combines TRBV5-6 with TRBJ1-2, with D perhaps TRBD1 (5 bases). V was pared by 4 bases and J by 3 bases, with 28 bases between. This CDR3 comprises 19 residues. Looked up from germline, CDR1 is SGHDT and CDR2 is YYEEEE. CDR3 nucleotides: TGTGCCAGCAGCGAGATCGTGGCAGGGTTGAGTTTTTCGGACTATGGCTACACCTTC. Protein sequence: CASSEIVAGLSFSDYGYTF.

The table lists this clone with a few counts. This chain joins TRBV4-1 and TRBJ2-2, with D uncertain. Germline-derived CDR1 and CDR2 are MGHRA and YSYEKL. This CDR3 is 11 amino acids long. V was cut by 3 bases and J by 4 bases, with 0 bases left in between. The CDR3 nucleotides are TGCGCCAGCAGCCACACCGGGGAGCTGTTTTTT. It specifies CASSHTGELFF.

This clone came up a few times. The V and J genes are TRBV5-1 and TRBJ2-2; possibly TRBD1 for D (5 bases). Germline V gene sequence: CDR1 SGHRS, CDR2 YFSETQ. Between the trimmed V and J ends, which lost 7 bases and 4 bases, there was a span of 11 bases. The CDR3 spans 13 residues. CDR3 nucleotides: TGCGCCAGCGTGGACACCTTCACCGGGGAGCTGTTTTTT. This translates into CASVDTFTGELFF.

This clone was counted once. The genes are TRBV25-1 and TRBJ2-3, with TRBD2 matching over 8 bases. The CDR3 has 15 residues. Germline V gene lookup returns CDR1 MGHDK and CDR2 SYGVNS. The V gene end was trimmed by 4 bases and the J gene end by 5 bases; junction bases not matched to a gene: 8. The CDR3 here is CASSGLGGDQDTQYF. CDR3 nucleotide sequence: TGTGCCAGCAGTGGTCTCGGGGGGGATCAAGATACGCAGTATTTT.

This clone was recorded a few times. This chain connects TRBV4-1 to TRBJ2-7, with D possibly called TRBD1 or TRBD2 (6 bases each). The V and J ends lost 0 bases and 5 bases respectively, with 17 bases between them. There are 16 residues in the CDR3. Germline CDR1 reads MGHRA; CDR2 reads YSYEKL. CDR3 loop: CASSQEGGRGFNEQYF. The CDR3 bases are TGCGCCAGCAGCCAAGAGGGAGGTAGGGGGTTCAACGAGCAGTACTTC.

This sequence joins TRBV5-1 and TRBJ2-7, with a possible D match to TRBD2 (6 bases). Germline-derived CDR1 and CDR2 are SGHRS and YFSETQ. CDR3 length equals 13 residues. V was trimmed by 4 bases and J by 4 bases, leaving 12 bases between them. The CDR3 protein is CASSPGLLYEQYF. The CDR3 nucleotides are TGCGCCAGCAGCCCGGGACTTCTATACGAGCAGTACTTC.

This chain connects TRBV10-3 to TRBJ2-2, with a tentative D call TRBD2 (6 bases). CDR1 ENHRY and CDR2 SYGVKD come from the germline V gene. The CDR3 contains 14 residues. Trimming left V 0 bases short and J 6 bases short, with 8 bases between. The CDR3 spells CAISESGGAGELFF. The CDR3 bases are TGTGCCATCAGTGAGTCGGGGGGAGCCGGGGAGCTGTTTTTT.

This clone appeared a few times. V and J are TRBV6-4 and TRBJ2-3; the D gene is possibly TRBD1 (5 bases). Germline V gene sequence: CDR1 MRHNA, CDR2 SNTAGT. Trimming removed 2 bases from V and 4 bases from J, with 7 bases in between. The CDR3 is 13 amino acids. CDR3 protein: CASSDQGPDTQYF. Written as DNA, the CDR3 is TGTGCCAGCAGTGACCAGGGCCCAGATACGCAGTATTTT.

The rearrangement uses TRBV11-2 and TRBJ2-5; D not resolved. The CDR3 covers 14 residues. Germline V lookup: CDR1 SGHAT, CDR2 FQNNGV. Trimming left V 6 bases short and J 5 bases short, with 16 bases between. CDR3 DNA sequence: TGTGCCAGCAGTTCGATTCGCGGAAAGGAGACCCAGTACTTC. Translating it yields CASSSIRGKETQYF.

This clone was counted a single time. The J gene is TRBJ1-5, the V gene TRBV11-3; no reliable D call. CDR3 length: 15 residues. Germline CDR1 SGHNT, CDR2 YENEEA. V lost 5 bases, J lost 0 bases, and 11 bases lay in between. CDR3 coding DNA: TGTGCCAGCAGCCTCAGTCAGGATAGCAATCAGCCCCAGCATTTT. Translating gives CASSLSQDSNQPQHF.

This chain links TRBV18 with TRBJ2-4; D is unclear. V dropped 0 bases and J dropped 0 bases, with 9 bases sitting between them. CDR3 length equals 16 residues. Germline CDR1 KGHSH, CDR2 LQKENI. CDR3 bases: TGTGCCAGCTCACCACCAACGAATTTAGCCAAAAACATTCAGTACTTC. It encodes CASSPPTNLAKNIQYF.

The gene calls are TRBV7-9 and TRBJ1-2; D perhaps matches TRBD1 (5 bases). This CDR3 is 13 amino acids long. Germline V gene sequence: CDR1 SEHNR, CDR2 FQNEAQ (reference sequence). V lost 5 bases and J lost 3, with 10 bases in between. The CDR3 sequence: CASSPAGHYGYTF. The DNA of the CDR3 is TGTGCCAGCAGCCCCGCGGGGCACTATGGCTACACCTTC.

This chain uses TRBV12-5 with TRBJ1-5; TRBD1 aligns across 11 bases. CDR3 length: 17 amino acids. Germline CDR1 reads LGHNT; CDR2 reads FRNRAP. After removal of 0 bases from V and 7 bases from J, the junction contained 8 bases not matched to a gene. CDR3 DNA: TGTGCTAGTGGTTTGGTCACGGGACAGGGGGTTAGACAGCCCCAGCATTTT. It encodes CASGLVTGQGVRQPQHF. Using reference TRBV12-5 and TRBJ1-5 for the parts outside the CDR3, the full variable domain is DARVTQTPRHKVTEMGQEVTMRCQPILGHNTVFWYRQTMMQGLELLAYFRNRAPLDDSGMPKDRFSAEMPDATLATLKIQPSEPRDSAVYFCASGLVTGQGVRQPQHFGDGTRLSIL.

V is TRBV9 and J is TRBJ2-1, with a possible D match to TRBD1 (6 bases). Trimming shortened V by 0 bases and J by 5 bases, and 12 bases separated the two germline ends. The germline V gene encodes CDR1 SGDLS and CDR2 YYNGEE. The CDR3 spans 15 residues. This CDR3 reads CASSVEGQTNNEQFF. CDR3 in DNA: TGTGCCAGCAGCGTAGAGGGACAAACGAACAATGAGCAGTTCTTC.

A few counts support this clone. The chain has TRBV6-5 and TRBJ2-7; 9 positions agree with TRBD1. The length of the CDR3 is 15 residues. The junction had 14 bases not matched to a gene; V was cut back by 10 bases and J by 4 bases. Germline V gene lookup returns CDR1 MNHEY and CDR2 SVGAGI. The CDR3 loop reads CATISHRGPLYEQYF. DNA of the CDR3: TGTGCCACCATCAGCCACAGGGGGCCGTTATACGAGCAGTACTTC.

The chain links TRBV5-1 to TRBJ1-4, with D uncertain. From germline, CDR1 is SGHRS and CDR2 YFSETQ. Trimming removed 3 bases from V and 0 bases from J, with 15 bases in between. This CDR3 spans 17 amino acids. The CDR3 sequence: CASSSPGGQTTNEKLFF. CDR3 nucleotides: TGCGCCAGCAGCTCCCCCGGCGGGCAGACAACTAATGAAAAACTGTTTTTT.